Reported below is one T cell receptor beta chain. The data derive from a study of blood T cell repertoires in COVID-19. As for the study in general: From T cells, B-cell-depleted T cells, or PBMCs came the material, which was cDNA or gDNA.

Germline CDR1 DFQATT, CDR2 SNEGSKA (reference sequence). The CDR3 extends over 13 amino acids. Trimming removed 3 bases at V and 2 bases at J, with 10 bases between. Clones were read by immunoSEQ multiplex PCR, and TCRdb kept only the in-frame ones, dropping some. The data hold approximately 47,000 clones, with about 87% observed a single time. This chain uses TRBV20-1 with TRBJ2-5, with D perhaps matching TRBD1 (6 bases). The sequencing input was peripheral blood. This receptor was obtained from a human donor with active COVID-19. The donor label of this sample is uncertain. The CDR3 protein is CSASDDRQETQYF. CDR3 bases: TGCAGTGCTAGTGATGACAGGCAAGAGACCCAGTACTTC.